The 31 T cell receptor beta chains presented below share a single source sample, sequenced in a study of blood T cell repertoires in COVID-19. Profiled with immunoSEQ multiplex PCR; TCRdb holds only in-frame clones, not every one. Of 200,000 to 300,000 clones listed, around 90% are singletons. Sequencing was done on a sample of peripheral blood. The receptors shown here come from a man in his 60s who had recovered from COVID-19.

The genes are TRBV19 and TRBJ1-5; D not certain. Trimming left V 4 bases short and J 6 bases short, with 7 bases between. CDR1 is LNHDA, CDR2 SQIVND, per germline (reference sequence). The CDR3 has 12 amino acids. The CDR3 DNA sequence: TGTGCCAGTAGTAGAGGCAGTCAGCCCCAGCATTTT. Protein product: CASSRGSQPQHF.

The DNA for the CDR3 is TGTGCCAGCAGTCCCGTCGGGGGGAACACCGGGGAGCTGTTTTTT. It specifies CASSPVGGNTGELFF. This chain links TRBV27 with TRBJ2-2; tentatively, D is TRBD2 (6 bases). CDR1 and CDR2 (germline): MNHEY, SMNVEV (reference sequence). This CDR3 comprises 15 residues. The V end lost 5 bases, the J end lost 1 base, and 11 bases lay between the germline ends.

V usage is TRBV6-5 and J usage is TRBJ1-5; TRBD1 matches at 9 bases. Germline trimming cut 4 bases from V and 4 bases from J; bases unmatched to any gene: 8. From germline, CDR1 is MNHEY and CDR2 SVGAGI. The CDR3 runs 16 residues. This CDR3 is CASSSATGGGNQPQHF. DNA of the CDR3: TGTGCCAGCAGTTCCGCGACAGGGGGAGGTAATCAGCCCCAGCATTTT.

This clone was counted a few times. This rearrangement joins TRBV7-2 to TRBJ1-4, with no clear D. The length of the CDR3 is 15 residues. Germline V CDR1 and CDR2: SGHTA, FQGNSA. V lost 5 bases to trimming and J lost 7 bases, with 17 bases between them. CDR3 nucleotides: TGTGCCAGCAGCCAACTCCGAGGGATTCGTGAAAAACTGTTTTTT. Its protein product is CASSQLRGIREKLFF. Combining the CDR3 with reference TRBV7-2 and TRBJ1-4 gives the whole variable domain GAGVSQSPSNKVTEKGKDVELRCDPISGHTALYWYRQSLGQGLEFLIYFQGNSAPDKSGLPSDRFSAERTGGSVSTLTIQRTQQEDSAVYLCASSQLRGIREKLFFGSGTQLSVL.

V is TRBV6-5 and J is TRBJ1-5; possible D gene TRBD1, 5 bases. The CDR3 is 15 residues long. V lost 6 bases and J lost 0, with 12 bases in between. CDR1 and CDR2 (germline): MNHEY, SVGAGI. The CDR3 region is CASRRTPNSNQPQHF. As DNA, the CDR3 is TGTGCCAGCAGACGGACACCTAATAGCAATCAGCCCCAGCATTTT.

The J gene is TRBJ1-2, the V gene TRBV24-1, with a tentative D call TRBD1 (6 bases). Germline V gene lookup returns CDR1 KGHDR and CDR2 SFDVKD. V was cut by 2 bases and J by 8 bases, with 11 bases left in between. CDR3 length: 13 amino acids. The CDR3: CATSDSQGRGYTF. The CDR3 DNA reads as TGTGCCACCAGTGATTCCCAGGGGCGAGGCTACACCTTC.

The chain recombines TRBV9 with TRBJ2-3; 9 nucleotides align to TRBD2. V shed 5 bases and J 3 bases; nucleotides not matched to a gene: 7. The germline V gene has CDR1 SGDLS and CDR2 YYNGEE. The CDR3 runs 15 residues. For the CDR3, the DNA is TGTGCCAGCAGTCCCCTAGCGGGGCCTACAGATACGCAGTATTTT. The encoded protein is CASSPLAGPTDTQYF.

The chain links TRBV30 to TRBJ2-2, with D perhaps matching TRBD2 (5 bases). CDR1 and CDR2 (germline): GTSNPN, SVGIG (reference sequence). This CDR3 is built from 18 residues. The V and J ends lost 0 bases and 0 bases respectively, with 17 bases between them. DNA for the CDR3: TGTGCCTGGAGTGTAAGAGGGAGAACACTAGCGAACACCGGGGAGCTGTTTTTT. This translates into CAWSVRGRTLANTGELFF.

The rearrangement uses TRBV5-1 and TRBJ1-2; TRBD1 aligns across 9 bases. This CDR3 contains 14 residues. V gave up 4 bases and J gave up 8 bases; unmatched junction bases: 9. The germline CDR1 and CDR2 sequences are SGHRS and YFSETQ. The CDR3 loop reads CASSIIQGATGYTF. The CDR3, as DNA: TGCGCCAGCAGCATCATACAGGGGGCCACGGGCTACACCTTC.

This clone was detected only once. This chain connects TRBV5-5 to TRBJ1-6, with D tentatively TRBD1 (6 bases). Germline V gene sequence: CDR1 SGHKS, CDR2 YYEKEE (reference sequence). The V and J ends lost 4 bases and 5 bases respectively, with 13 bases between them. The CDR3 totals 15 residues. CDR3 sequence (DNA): TGTGCCAGCAGCCTAGGGACAACCGATAATTCACCCCTCCACTTT. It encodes CASSLGTTDNSPLHF.

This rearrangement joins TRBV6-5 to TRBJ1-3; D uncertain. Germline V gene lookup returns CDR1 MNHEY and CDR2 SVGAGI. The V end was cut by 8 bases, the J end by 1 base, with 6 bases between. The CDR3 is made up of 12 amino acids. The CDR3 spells CASCGSGNTIYF. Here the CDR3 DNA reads TGTGCCAGCTGCGGATCTGGAAACACCATATATTTT.

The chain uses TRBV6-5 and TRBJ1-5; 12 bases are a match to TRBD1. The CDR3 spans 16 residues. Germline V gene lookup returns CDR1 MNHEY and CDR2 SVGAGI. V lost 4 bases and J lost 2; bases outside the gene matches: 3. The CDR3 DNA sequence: TGTGCCAGCAGTTTGGGACAGGGGGCTGGCAATCAGCCCCAGCATTTT. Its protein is CASSLGQGAGNQPQHF.

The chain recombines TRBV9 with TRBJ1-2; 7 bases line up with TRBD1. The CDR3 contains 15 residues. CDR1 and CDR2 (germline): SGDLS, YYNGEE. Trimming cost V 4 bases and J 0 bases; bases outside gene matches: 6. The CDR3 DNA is TGTGCCAGCAGCACCCGGGACAGTCCTAACTATGGCTACACCTTC. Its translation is CASSTRDSPNYGYTF.

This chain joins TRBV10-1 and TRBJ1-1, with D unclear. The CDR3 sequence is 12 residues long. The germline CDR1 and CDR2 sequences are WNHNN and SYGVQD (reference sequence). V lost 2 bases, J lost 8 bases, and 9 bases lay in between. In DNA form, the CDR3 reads TGCGCCAGCAGTGAGCCCCTGGGCGAAGCTTTCTTT. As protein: CASSEPLGEAFF.

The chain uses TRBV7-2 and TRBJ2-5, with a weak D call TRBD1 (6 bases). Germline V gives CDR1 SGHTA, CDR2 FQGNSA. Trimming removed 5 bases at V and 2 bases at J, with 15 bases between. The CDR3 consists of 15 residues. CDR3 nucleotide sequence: TGTGCCAGCAGCGCGCCCCTCAGGGGTCAAGAGACCCAGTACTTC. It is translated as CASSAPLRGQETQYF.

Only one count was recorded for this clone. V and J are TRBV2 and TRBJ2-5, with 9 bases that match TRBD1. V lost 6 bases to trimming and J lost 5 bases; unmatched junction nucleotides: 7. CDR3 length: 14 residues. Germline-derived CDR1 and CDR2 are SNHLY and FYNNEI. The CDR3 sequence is CASSRTGGRETQYF. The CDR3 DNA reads TGTGCCAGCAGCAGAACAGGGGGCCGGGAGACCCAGTACTTC.

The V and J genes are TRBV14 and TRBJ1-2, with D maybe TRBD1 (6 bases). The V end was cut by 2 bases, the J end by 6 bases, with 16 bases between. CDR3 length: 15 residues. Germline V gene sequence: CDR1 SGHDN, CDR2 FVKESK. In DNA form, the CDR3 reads TGTGCCAGCAGCCAACGAAACACAGGGTCGGATGGCTACACCTTC. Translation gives CASSQRNTGSDGYTF.

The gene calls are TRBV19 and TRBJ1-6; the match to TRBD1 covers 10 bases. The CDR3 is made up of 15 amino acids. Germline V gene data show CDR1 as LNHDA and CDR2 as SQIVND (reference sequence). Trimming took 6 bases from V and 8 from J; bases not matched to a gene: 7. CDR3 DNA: TGTGCCAGTAGCGTTGACAGGGGGCTTGATTCACCCCTCCACTTT. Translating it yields CASSVDRGLDSPLHF.

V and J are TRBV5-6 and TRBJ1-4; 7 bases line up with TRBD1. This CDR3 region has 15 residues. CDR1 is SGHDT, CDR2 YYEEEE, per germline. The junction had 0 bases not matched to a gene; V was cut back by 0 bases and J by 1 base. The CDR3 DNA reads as TGTGCCAGCAGCTTGGGGGACAGAACTAATGAAAAACTGTTTTTT. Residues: CASSLGDRTNEKLFF.

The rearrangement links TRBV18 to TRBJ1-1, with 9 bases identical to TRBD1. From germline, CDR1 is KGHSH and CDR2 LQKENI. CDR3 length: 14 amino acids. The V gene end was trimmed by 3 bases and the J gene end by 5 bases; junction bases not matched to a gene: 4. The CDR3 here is CASSPRTGETEAFF. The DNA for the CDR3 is TGTGCCAGCTCACCTCGGACAGGGGAGACTGAAGCTTTCTTT.

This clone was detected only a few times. CDR3 residues: CASSASGGRMNTEAFF. CDR3 sequence (DNA): TGTGCCAGCAGCGCCTCAGGGGGCCGAATGAACACTGAAGCTTTCTTT. V and J are TRBV9 and TRBJ1-1; TRBD1 agrees at 8 bases. Germline trimming cut 3 bases from V and 0 bases from J; bases unmatched to any gene: 7. CDR3 length: 16 residues. Per germline, CDR1 SGDLS and CDR2 YYNGEE.

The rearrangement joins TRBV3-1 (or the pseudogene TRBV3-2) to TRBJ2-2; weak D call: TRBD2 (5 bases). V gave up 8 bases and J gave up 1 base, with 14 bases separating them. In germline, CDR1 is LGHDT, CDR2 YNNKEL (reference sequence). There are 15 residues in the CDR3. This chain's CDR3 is CASRGRRGNTGELFF. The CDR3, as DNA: TGTGCCAGCCGGGGTCGGCGTGGGAACACCGGGGAGCTGTTTTTT.

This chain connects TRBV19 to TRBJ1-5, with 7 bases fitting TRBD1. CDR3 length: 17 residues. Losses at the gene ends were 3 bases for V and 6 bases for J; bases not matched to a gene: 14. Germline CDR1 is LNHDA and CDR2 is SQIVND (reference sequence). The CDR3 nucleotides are TGTGCCAGTAGTATCCCACCCTACAGGGGAGTAAGTCAGCCCCAGCATTTT. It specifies CASSIPPYRGVSQPQHF.

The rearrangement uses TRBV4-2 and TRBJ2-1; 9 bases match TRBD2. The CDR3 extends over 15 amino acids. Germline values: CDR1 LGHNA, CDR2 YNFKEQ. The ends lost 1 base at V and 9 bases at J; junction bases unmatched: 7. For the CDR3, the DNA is TGTGCCAGCAGCCAAGGGAGAATAGCGGGGGCTGAGCAGTTCTTC. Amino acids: CASSQGRIAGAEQFF.

CDR3 sequence: CASSWEGPAGELFF. For the CDR3, the DNA is TGTGCCAGCAGCTGGGAGGGCCCCGCCGGGGAGCTGTTTTTT. The chain uses TRBV5-6 and TRBJ2-2; TRBD2 matches 7 bases. V was clipped by 3 bases and J by 6 bases; unmatched bases: 5. CDR1 SGHDT and CDR2 YYEEEE come from the germline V gene. This CDR3 comprises 14 residues.

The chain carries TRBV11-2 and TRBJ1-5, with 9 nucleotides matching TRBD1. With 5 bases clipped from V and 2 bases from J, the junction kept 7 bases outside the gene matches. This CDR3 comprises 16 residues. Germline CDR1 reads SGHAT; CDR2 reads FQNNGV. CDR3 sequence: CASSITGGEGNQPQHF. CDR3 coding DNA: TGTGCCAGCAGCATAACAGGGGGCGAGGGCAATCAGCCCCAGCATTTT.

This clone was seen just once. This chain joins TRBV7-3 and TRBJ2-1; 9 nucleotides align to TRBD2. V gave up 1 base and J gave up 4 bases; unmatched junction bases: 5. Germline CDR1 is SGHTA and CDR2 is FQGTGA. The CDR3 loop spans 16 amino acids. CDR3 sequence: CASSLIAGAGYNEQFF. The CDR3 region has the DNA TGTGCCAGCAGCTTAATAGCGGGGGCGGGGTACAATGAGCAGTTCTTC.

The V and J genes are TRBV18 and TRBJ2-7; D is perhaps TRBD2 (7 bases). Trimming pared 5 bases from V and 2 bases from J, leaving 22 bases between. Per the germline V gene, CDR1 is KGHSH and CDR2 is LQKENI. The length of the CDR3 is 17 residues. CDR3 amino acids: CASSDPVRRGPPYEQYF. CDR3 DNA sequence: TGTGCCAGCTCAGACCCCGTCAGGCGGGGGCCCCCCTACGAGCAGTACTTC.

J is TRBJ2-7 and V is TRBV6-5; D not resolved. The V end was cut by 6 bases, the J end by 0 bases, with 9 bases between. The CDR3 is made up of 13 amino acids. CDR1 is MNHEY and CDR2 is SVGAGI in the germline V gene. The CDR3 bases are TGTGCCAGCAGCCAGCGAAGCTCCTACGAGCAGTACTTC. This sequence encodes CASSQRSSYEQYF.

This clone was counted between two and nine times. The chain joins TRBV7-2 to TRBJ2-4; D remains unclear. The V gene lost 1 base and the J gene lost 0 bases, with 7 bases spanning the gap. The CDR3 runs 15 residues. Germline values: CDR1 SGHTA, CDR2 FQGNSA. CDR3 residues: CASSLEPGAKNIQYF. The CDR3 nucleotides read TGTGCCAGCAGCTTAGAGCCGGGAGCCAAAAACATTCAGTACTTC.

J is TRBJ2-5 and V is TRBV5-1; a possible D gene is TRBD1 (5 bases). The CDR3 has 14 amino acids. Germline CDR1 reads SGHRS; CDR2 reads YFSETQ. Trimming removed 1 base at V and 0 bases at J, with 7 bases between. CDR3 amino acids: CASSLQGNQETQYF. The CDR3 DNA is TGCGCCAGCAGCTTGCAGGGTAACCAAGAGACCCAGTACTTC.